The rows below give T cell receptor beta chains drawn from one sample of a study of T cells in localized non-small cell lung cancer. Using immunoSEQ multiplex PCR, the repertoire was profiled, and TCRdb retains in-frame clones only, with some absent. The table records 20,000 to 25,000 clones, 70% to 90% of them present only once. This specimen consisted of PBMCs, obtained before any cancer treatment. The receptors stem from a woman aged 40 to 75 with stage II squamous cell lung carcinoma. The CDR3 runs from the conserved cysteine through the conserved F or W. D genes are given only for firm matches. Rows give clone size only sometimes, using once, few, many, or a class for an expanded clone.

clone_size	v_call	j_call	d_call	cdr3_nt	cdr3_aa
.	TRBV19	TRBJ2-7	TRBD1	TGTGCCAGTAGTCCCCGACAGGGGAGGCCCTACGAGCAGTACTTC	CASSPRQGRPYEQYF
.	TRBV4-2	TRBJ2-2	.	TGTGCCAGCAGCCAAGATGCCGGGTTCACCGGGGAGCTGTTTTTT	CASSQDAGFTGELFF
once	TRBV10-3	TRBJ2-1	TRBD2	TGTGCCATCAGGCGGGGGACTAGCGACGACAATGAGCAGTTCTTC	CAIRRGTSDDNEQFF
.	TRBV19	TRBJ1-5	TRBD1	TGTGCCAGTAGGGTTGACAGGGGGAAGTATCAGCCCCAGCATTTT	CASRVDRGKYQPQHF
once	TRBV11-2	TRBJ1-6	.	TGTGCCAGCAGCTTATCAGATAATAATTCACCCCTCCACTTT	CASSLSDNNSPLHF
.	TRBV7-8	TRBJ2-7	.	TGTGCCAGCAGCGCACGAAGAAGAGTTGCGGGTTTATGGTCCTACGAGCAGTACTTC	CASSARRRVAGLWSYEQYF
.	TRBV6-9	TRBJ2-7	.	TGTGCCAGCAGTTACGGGGTGGGAGAGCAGTACTTC	CASSYGVGEQYF
.	TRBV28	TRBJ1-1	.	TGTGCCAGCAGTCCCGCCGTAGGGGTCACTGAAGCTTTCTTT	CASSPAVGVTEAFF
.	TRBV15	TRBJ2-1	.	TGTGCCACCAGCAGAGATCTCGGGGTCTATGAGCAGTTCTTC	CATSRDLGVYEQFF
.	TRBV27	TRBJ2-2	.	TGTGCCAGCAGTTCCGCCGAGGTGGCGACGGGGAACACCGGGGAGCTGTTTTTT	CASSSAEVATGNTGELFF
.	TRBV19	TRBJ2-5	TRBD1	TGTGCCAGTAGTTCAGGGACAGGGGGCAAGCAGACCCAGTACTTC	CASSSGTGGKQTQYF
few	TRBV7-2	TRBJ1-5	.	TGTGCCAGCAGTTTAGGGGGGACTCAGCCCCAGCATTTT	CASSLGGTQPQHF
.	TRBV6-1	TRBJ1-5	.	TGTGCCAGCATAAAATGGGGTCGCGGCAATCAGCCCCAGCATTTT	CASIKWGRGNQPQHF
once	TRBV11-2	TRBJ2-1	.	TGTGCCAGCAGGCGGAGCGGTGAGCAGTTCTTC	CASRRSGEQFF
.	TRBV4-1	TRBJ2-3	.	TGCGCCAGCAGCCAAGAGCGCCCACAGGGTGTCGAGGATACGCAGTATTTT	CASSQERPQGVEDTQYF
.	TRBV29-1	TRBJ2-7	TRBD1	TGCAGCGCCCGGACAGGGGGCTCCTACGAGCAGTACTTC	CSARTGGSYEQYF
.	TRBV4-3	TRBJ1-2	TRBD1	TGCGCCAGCAGCCACGGGACAGTGGGGGTCCGATATGGCTACACCTTC	CASSHGTVGVRYGYTF
few	TRBV6-1	TRBJ2-7	.	TGTGCCAGCAGTGAAGCTGGGGGACCCTTCTCCTACGAGCAGTACTTC	CASSEAGGPFSYEQYF
.	TRBV2	TRBJ1-5	.	TGTGCCAGCACTTCCGGGGATCAGCCCCAGCATTTT	CASTSGDQPQHF
.	TRBV14	TRBJ1-1	.	TGTGCCAGCTCGTTGGTACAGGGGAACACTGAAGCTTTCTTT	CASSLVQGNTEAFF
.	TRBV18	TRBJ2-2	.	TGTGCCAGCTCACCTGGGAACACCGGGGAGCTGTTTTTT	CASSPGNTGELFF
few	TRBV4-2	TRBJ1-2	.	TGTGCCAGCAGCCAAGCCGGGACGTATGGCTACACCTTC	CASSQAGTYGYTF
.	TRBV10-3	TRBJ2-7	.	TGTGCCATCAGGGGCGGGGATTTATACGAGCAGTACTTC	CAIRGGDLYEQYF
few	TRBV6-6	TRBJ2-7	TRBD2	TGTGCCAGCAGGGATGGCGGGAGCTTCAACTACGAGCAGTACTTC	CASRDGGSFNYEQYF
.	TRBV28	TRBJ1-2	.	TGTGCCAGCAGTCCGGGGTATGGCTACACCTTC	CASSPGYGYTF
once	TRBV19	TRBJ2-3	.	TGTGCCAGTAGTATCCCCCCCACAGATACGCAGTATTTT	CASSIPPTDTQYF
.	TRBV6-5	TRBJ2-5	.	TGTGCCAGCAGTAATCCAGGGAGGGAGACCCAGTACTTC	CASSNPGRETQYF
.	TRBV2	TRBJ2-1	TRBD1	TGTGCCAGCAAAGTCGGGACAGGGATCCCCAATGAGCAGTTCTTC	CASKVGTGIPNEQFF
.	TRBV7-2	TRBJ1-6	.	TGTGCCAGCAGCTCTGGGGGGATCAATTCACCCCTCCACTTT	CASSSGGINSPLHF
.	TRBV4-2	TRBJ1-2	.	TGTGCCAGCAGCCGATCAGGGGTCTGGACACTTGATGGCTACACCTTC	CASSRSGVWTLDGYTF
.	TRBV9	TRBJ2-5	.	TGTGCCAGCAGCGTAAGGGACGGCGGAGAGACCCAGTACTTC	CASSVRDGGETQYF
.	TRBV6-1	TRBJ2-5	.	TGTGCCATCCTCGGCGAGGACCAAGAGACCCAGTACTTC	CAILGEDQETQYF
.	TRBV15	TRBJ1-5	.	TGTGCCACCAGCAGGGAGGGGGAAAGGCCCCAGCATTTT	CATSREGERPQHF
.	TRBV28	TRBJ1-2	.	TGTGCCAGCAGTTTTTGGGCAGGACCTTCGGGCTATGGCTACACCTTC	CASSFWAGPSGYGYTF
.	TRBV27	TRBJ1-2	TRBD1	TGTGCCAGCAGTCGACAGGGGTCTGGGTATGGCTACACCTTC	CASSRQGSGYGYTF
.	TRBV6-5	TRBJ2-7	.	TGTGCCAGCAGTTACCTTTTCTGGGGAGCCTACGAGCAGTACTTC	CASSYLFWGAYEQYF
.	TRBV5-2	TRBJ1-2	.	TGCGCCAGCAGCCAATTGGGGTTGGACGGATTTAACTATGGCTACACCTTC	CASSQLGLDGFNYGYTF
once	TRBV29-1	TRBJ2-1	TRBD1	TGCAGCGTTCCGACAGGGAGCTCCTACAATGAGCAGTTCTTC	CSVPTGSSYNEQFF
.	TRBV19	TRBJ2-1	.	TGTGCCAGTAGCCATATAGAAGGGGACTACAATGAGCAGTTCTTC	CASSHIEGDYNEQFF
.	TRBV10-3	TRBJ1-5	.	TGTGCCATCAGTGAAGTAGATTCCCCCCAGCATTTT	CAISEVDSPQHF
.	TRBV7-2	TRBJ2-1	TRBD1	TGTGCCAGCAGCTTACCATCGGGACAGGGGGCCAATGAGCAGTTCTTC	CASSLPSGQGANEQFF
.	TRBV5-6	TRBJ2-1	.	TGTGCCAGCAGTAGACAGGTGGTCTACTATGAGCAGTTCTTC	CASSRQVVYYEQFF
.	TRBV7-2	TRBJ2-2	.	TGTGCCAGCAGCCCTAGACAGGCCAACACCGGGGAGCTGTTTTTT	CASSPRQANTGELFF
once	TRBV2	TRBJ2-7	TRBD1	TGTGCCAGCAGTGATGACAGGGGGGAGCAGTACTTC	CASSDDRGEQYF
.	TRBV15	TRBJ2-7	TRBD2	TGTGCCACCAGCTTCGGGACTAGCTCCTACGAGCAGTACTTC	CATSFGTSSYEQYF
few	TRBV30	TRBJ2-1	.	TGTGCCTGGAGTTCCAGGATCCCTAACAATGAGCAGTTCTTC	CAWSSRIPNNEQFF
.	TRBV10-3	TRBJ2-7	TRBD2	TGTGCCATCAGTGAGTCCGGGGCTAGCGGGGCCTACGAGCAGTACTTC	CAISESGASGAYEQYF
.	TRBV5-4	TRBJ2-1	.	TGTGCCAGCAGCTTTGGGTCGGAGTTTAGTAACAATGAGCAGTTCTTC	CASSFGSEFSNNEQFF
few	TRBV6-6	TRBJ1-2	.	TGTGCCAGCAGTTGGGAGGAACAGGGACTAGGGGGCTACACCTTC	CASSWEEQGLGGYTF
.	TRBV4-2	TRBJ2-3	.	TGTGCCAGCAGCCAAGACGGCAGCACAGATACGCAGTATTTT	CASSQDGSTDTQYF
.	TRBV28	TRBJ1-5	.	TGTGCCAGCAGTTTATTCGGGGACAATCAGCCCCAGCATTTT	CASSLFGDNQPQHF
.	TRBV28	TRBJ1-2	.	TGTGCCAGCAGTTTGGGGACGACTAACTATGGCTACACCTTC	CASSLGTTNYGYTF
.	TRBV5-3	TRBJ2-2	.	TGTGCCAGAAGCTTGGCCAAGAGGGGACGGCCCGGGGAGCTGTTTTTT	CARSLAKRGRPGELFF
.	TRBV2	TRBJ1-5	.	TGTGCCAGCAGGTATACAGGCAATCAGCCCCAGCATTTT	CASRYTGNQPQHF
.	TRBV6-5	TRBJ2-7	TRBD2	TGTGCCAGCAGTTACGTGGCCGGGGGGGACGAGCAGTACTTC	CASSYVAGGDEQYF
.	TRBV10-2	TRBJ2-1	TRBD2	TGCGCCAGCAGCTCCATCCTTCTAGCGGGAGGCTCCTACAATGAGCAGTTCTTC	CASSSILLAGGSYNEQFF